This is a list of T cell receptor beta chains from one sample in a study of cytomegalovirus exposure and HLA in healthy donors. Sequencing used immunoSEQ multiplex PCR; TCRdb keeps in-frame clones, though not all of them. The data contain 130,000 or so clones, around 67% of them singletons. Material: PBMCs. The origin of the receptors is a man aged 18 to 35 in good health and CMV-seropositive. CDR3s include the opening cysteine and the closing phenylalanine or tryptophan. The order of the fields is clone size, V gene, J gene, D gene, CDR3 DNA, CDR3 protein. The D gene is left open where the match is weak. Expanded clones get a size class; other rows say once, few or many, or leave the size out.

abundance: -; v_gene: TRBV6-5; j_gene: TRBJ2-1; d_gene: -; CDR3nt: TGTGCCAGCAGTCCCAGGGGAGTGGGTGTCAATGAGCAGTTCTTC; CDR3aa: CASSPRGVGVNEQFF
abundance: -; v_gene: TRBV27; j_gene: TRBJ1-4; d_gene: -; CDR3nt: TGTGCCAGCAGTTTCCACGGGCAGGGGAGCGAAAAACTGTTTTTT; CDR3aa: CASSFHGQGSEKLFF
abundance: -; v_gene: TRBV27; j_gene: TRBJ1-2; d_gene: TRBD1; CDR3nt: TGTGCCAGCTCCCCAGGGGGCTATGGCTACACCTTC; CDR3aa: CASSPGGYGYTF
abundance: -; v_gene: TRBV28; j_gene: TRBJ1-5; d_gene: -; CDR3nt: TGTGCCAGCAGCCGGAGGGCAGGGTCGGGCAATCAGCCCCAGCATTTT; CDR3aa: CASSRRAGSGNQPQHF
abundance: -; v_gene: TRBV11-2; j_gene: TRBJ2-1; d_gene: -; CDR3nt: TGTGCCAGCAGCTTTTCCCCCGGTGAGCAGTTCTTC; CDR3aa: CASSFSPGEQFF
abundance: -; v_gene: TRBV18; j_gene: TRBJ1-1; d_gene: TRBD1; CDR3nt: TGTGCCAGCTCACCACAACAGGGGGGGATGAACACTGAAGCTTTCTTT; CDR3aa: CASSPQQGGMNTEAFF
abundance: -; v_gene: TRBV7-2; j_gene: TRBJ1-2; d_gene: -; CDR3nt: TGTGCCAGCCTTCCGGGGGGCTTAGTGTATGGCTACACCTTC; CDR3aa: CASLPGGLVYGYTF
abundance: few; v_gene: TRBV7-3; j_gene: TRBJ2-3; d_gene: TRBD1; CDR3nt: TGTGCCAGCAGCTTGGGACAGGGGGCGTCAGATACGCAGTATTTT; CDR3aa: CASSLGQGASDTQYF
abundance: -; v_gene: TRBV7-2; j_gene: TRBJ2-1; d_gene: TRBD2; CDR3nt: TGTGCCAGCAGCTTAGTAGCGGGAGTGTACAATGAGCAGTTCTTC; CDR3aa: CASSLVAGVYNEQFF
abundance: -; v_gene: TRBV7-2; j_gene: TRBJ2-5; d_gene: TRBD2; CDR3nt: TGTGCCAGCAGCTCGACTAGCGTAGGGGTGGAGAGCCAGTACTTC; CDR3aa: CASSSTSVGVESQYF
abundance: -; v_gene: TRBV5-1; j_gene: TRBJ1-2; d_gene: TRBD1; CDR3nt: TGCGCCAGCACTGCGGACAGGTCATATGGCTACACCTTC; CDR3aa: CASTADRSYGYTF
abundance: -; v_gene: TRBV4-1; j_gene: TRBJ2-1; d_gene: TRBD1; CDR3nt: TGCGCCAGCAGCCTCCGACCGGGACAGGAGCTTAATGAGCAGTTCTTC; CDR3aa: CASSLRPGQELNEQFF
abundance: -; v_gene: TRBV18; j_gene: TRBJ2-7; d_gene: TRBD1; CDR3nt: TGTGCCAGCTCGCCGGGACAGGGACGCGAGCAGTACTTC; CDR3aa: CASSPGQGREQYF
abundance: -; v_gene: TRBV7-9; j_gene: TRBJ1-1; d_gene: -; CDR3nt: TGTGCCAGCAGCTTAGCACGCAAAAGGGGATCGAACACTGAAGCTTTCTTT; CDR3aa: CASSLARKRGSNTEAFF
abundance: -; v_gene: TRBV7-8; j_gene: TRBJ1-5; d_gene: -; CDR3nt: TGTGCCAGCAGCTTAGCGGCGGTGCAGTATAGCAATCAGCCCCAGCATTTT; CDR3aa: CASSLAAVQYSNQPQHF
abundance: -; v_gene: TRBV19; j_gene: TRBJ2-7; d_gene: -; CDR3nt: TGTGCCAGTAGCCCTCGGGAGTACTACGAGCAGTACTTC; CDR3aa: CASSPREYYEQYF
abundance: -; v_gene: TRBV7-3; j_gene: TRBJ1-2; d_gene: -; CDR3nt: TGTGCCAGCAGCTTATCAGGGGACCGTAGGAGCTACACCTTC; CDR3aa: CASSLSGDRRSYTF
abundance: -; v_gene: TRBV6-1; j_gene: TRBJ2-7; d_gene: -; CDR3nt: TGTGCCACCGGGGAGTTCTACGAGCAGTACTTC; CDR3aa: CATGEFYEQYF
abundance: -; v_gene: TRBV18; j_gene: TRBJ2-3; d_gene: -; CDR3nt: TGTGCCAGCTCACCACTTATTTCTCCTAGCATCACAGATACGCAGTATTTT; CDR3aa: CASSPLISPSITDTQYF
abundance: -; v_gene: TRBV4-2; j_gene: TRBJ1-1; d_gene: TRBD1; CDR3nt: TGTGCCAGCAGCCGGATGACAGGGGAGAACACTGAAGCTTTCTTT; CDR3aa: CASSRMTGENTEAFF
abundance: -; v_gene: TRBV19; j_gene: TRBJ1-1; d_gene: TRBD1; CDR3nt: TGTGCCAGTAGTATAGATCCCTTTACAGGGGGCGTCAAATCTGAAGCTTTCTTT; CDR3aa: CASSIDPFTGGVKSEAFF
abundance: -; v_gene: TRBV15; j_gene: TRBJ1-4; d_gene: TRBD1; CDR3nt: TGTGCCACCAGCAGAGCGACAGGGTTTGAAAAACTGTTTTTT; CDR3aa: CATSRATGFEKLFF
abundance: -; v_gene: TRBV6-5; j_gene: TRBJ1-6; d_gene: TRBD1; CDR3nt: TGTGCCAGCAGTTACTCTGGGACAGGGACTTCACCCCTCCACTTT; CDR3aa: CASSYSGTGTSPLHF
abundance: -; v_gene: TRBV27; j_gene: TRBJ1-1; d_gene: TRBD1; CDR3nt: TGTGCCAGCAGTTTGTGGGACAGGTGGGGTGAAGCTTTCTTT; CDR3aa: CASSLWDRWGEAFF
abundance: -; v_gene: TRBV5-4; j_gene: TRBJ2-5; d_gene: -; CDR3nt: TGTGCCAGCAGCTCCGCGATGACTCCGGAGACCCAGTACTTC; CDR3aa: CASSSAMTPETQYF
abundance: -; v_gene: TRBV25-1; j_gene: TRBJ1-1; d_gene: -; CDR3nt: TGTGCCAGCAGTGAATCTCTCGGAGGAACCACTGAAGCTTTCTTT; CDR3aa: CASSESLGGTTEAFF
abundance: -; v_gene: TRBV15; j_gene: TRBJ2-5; d_gene: -; CDR3nt: TGTGCCACCAGCAGAGACCCACAGGGGGGGGAGACCCAGTACTTC; CDR3aa: CATSRDPQGGETQYF
abundance: -; v_gene: TRBV28; j_gene: TRBJ1-6; d_gene: -; CDR3nt: TGTGCCAGCAGTTTCAAGAAGCAGGGAAGTTTGGACTTT; CDR3aa: CASSFKKQGSLDF
abundance: -; v_gene: TRBV10-3; j_gene: TRBJ1-1; d_gene: TRBD1; CDR3nt: TGTGCCATCATCCAGGACAGGGACAACACTGAAGCTTTCTTT; CDR3aa: CAIIQDRDNTEAFF
abundance: -; v_gene: TRBV30; j_gene: TRBJ2-7; d_gene: TRBD1; CDR3nt: TGTGCCTGGATAGACCGGGACAGGGGATCGCGAACCTACGAGCAGTACTTC; CDR3aa: CAWIDRDRGSRTYEQYF
abundance: -; v_gene: TRBV28; j_gene: TRBJ1-1; d_gene: -; CDR3nt: TGTGCCAGCGTTAGGGACACGAACACTGAAGCTTTCTTT; CDR3aa: CASVRDTNTEAFF
abundance: -; v_gene: TRBV4-3; j_gene: TRBJ1-5; d_gene: -; CDR3nt: TGCGCCAGCAGCCAAGAGGTTGACAGACCCAATCAGCCCCAGCATTTT; CDR3aa: CASSQEVDRPNQPQHF
abundance: -; v_gene: TRBV9; j_gene: TRBJ2-7; d_gene: TRBD2; CDR3nt: TGTGCCAGCAGCCCTAGGACTAGCGGGAGTTACGAGCAGTACTTC; CDR3aa: CASSPRTSGSYEQYF
abundance: -; v_gene: TRBV7-3; j_gene: TRBJ2-5; d_gene: TRBD1; CDR3nt: TGTGCCAGCAGCGGACGGACAGGGAGATCGGAGACCCAGTACTTC; CDR3aa: CASSGRTGRSETQYF
abundance: -; v_gene: TRBV28; j_gene: TRBJ1-1; d_gene: -; CDR3nt: TGTGCCAGCAGGCCGTCCGGAGAAGTCACTGAAGCTTTCTTT; CDR3aa: CASRPSGEVTEAFF